Listed below are T cell receptor beta chains from one sample, sequenced in a study of blood T cell repertoires in COVID-19. The table came from immunoSEQ multiplex PCR; TCRdb's copy has only in-frame clones and leaves some out. The repertoire includes roughly 75,000 clones, 74% of them detected once, and around 2.6% sits in the top ten. Sequenced: peripheral blood. Source of these receptors: a human donor with acute or convalescent COVID-19. The donor label of this sample is uncertain. The CDR3 runs from the conserved cysteine through the conserved F or W. The order of the fields is V gene, clone size, D gene, J gene, CDR3 protein, CDR3 DNA. D genes are given only for firm matches. The size field is filled for only some rows; it gives once, few, many or a size class.

TRBV28,NA,NA,TRBJ2-2,CASSILNTGELFF,TGTGCCAGCAGTATCTTAAACACCGGGGAGCTGTTTTTT
TRBV28,NA,NA,TRBJ1-5,CASSLRNQPQHF,TGTGCCAGCAGTTTACGGAATCAGCCCCAGCATTTT
TRBV7-2,NA,NA,TRBJ2-4,CASSLEYPLLAKNIQYF,TGTGCCAGCAGCTTAGAGTACCCCCTATTAGCCAAAAACATTCAGTACTTC
TRBV28,NA,NA,TRBJ1-2,CASSLGHGYTF,TGTGCCAGCAGTTTAGGGCATGGCTACACCTTC
TRBV7-2,NA,TRBD2,TRBJ2-7,CASSLTGTSVSYEQYF,TGTGCCAGCAGCTTAACTGGGACTAGCGTATCTTACGAGCAGTACTTC
TRBV10-3,NA,TRBD1,TRBJ2-3,CAISEWGTGGDTQYF,TGTGCCATCAGTGAGTGGGGGACAGGGGGAGATACGCAGTATTTT
TRBV27,NA,NA,TRBJ2-3,CASSRYSDTQYF,TGTGCCAGCAGTCGTTATTCAGATACGCAGTATTTT
TRBV6-5,NA,NA,TRBJ2-7,CASSYFPGYEQYF,TGTGCCAGCAGTTATTTCCCGGGCTACGAGCAGTACTTC
TRBV27,NA,TRBD2,TRBJ2-5,CASSFTWGGAGGPQETQYF,TGTGCCAGCAGTTTTACCTGGGGGGGAGCGGGAGGGCCTCAGGAGACCCAGTACTTC
TRBV24-1,NA,NA,TRBJ2-5,CATSDAIPPETQYF,TGTGCCACCAGTGATGCGATTCCTCCAGAGACCCAGTACTTC
TRBV7-9,many,NA,TRBJ1-5,CASSQTGNQPQHF,TGTGCCAGCAGCCAAACAGGGAATCAGCCCCAGCATTTT
TRBV10-3,NA,TRBD1,TRBJ1-3,CAISDRTGGNTIYF,TGTGCCATCAGTGACAGGACAGGCGGAAACACCATATATTTT
TRBV21-1,NA,NA,TRBJ2-7,CASSKGSGSYEQYF,TGTGCCAGCAGCAAAGGGAGTGGCTCCTACGAGCAGTACTTC
TRBV18,few,TRBD1,TRBJ1-1,CASSPLEQGMNTEAFF,TGTGCCAGCTCACCTCTCGAACAGGGGATGAACACTGAAGCTTTCTTT
TRBV7-2,medium-sized,TRBD1,TRBJ1-2,CASSLTGAGYGYTF,TGTGCCAGCAGCCTTACAGGGGCGGGCTATGGCTACACCTTC
TRBV28,few,NA,TRBJ1-2,CASSFGGSRYGYTF,TGTGCCAGCAGTTTCGGAGGGTCTCGCTATGGCTACACCTTC
TRBV7-2,NA,NA,TRBJ1-1,CASSRPGQKLMNTEAFF,TGTGCCAGCAGCCGCCCCGGACAGAAACTTATGAACACTGAAGCTTTCTTT
TRBV6-5,NA,TRBD2,TRBJ2-3,CASSYTGTSGDTQYF,TGTGCCAGCAGTTACACCGGGACTAGCGGAGATACGCAGTATTTT
TRBV6-8,NA,TRBD1,TRBJ1-6,CASRATGTDSPLHF,TGTGCCAGCAGGGCGACAGGGACGGATTCACCCCTCCACTTT
TRBV5-6,NA,NA,TRBJ2-2,CASSLYGRASLPGELFF,TGTGCCAGCAGCTTGTACGGCAGGGCGTCTCTCCCCGGGGAGCTGTTTTTT
TRBV7-9,medium-sized,NA,TRBJ1-2,CASSPTGWDYGYTF,TGTGCCAGCAGCCCGACAGGCTGGGACTATGGCTACACCTTC
TRBV2,NA,TRBD2,TRBJ2-1,CASSGGRASYNEQFF,TGTGCCAGCAGTGGGGGGAGGGCCTCCTACAATGAGCAGTTCTTC
TRBV4-2,NA,TRBD1,TRBJ2-2,CASTFTRQGTRGTGELFF,TGTGCCAGCACCTTCACACGACAGGGGACTCGAGGCACCGGGGAGCTGTTTTTT